Listed here are 5 T cell receptor beta chains from one sample, sequenced in a study of cytomegalovirus exposure and HLA in healthy donors. A multiplex PCR was run with 60 Vbeta primers and 13 Jbeta primers. The repertoire was sequenced with immunoSEQ multiplex PCR; TCRdb's copy has only in-frame clones and lacks some. This sample's clone table lists about 200,000 clones. The sample consisted of PBMCs. All receptors come from a girl aged 2 to 9 in good health and CMV-seropositive.

The chain has TRBV28 and TRBJ1-2; TRBD1 is a possible D gene (5 bases). The germline CDR1 and CDR2 sequences are MDHEN and SYDVKM. This CDR3 has 13 amino acids. Trimming stripped 6 bases from V and 5 bases from J, with 13 bases between. The CDR3 region is CASSRGAVYGYTF. CDR3 DNA sequence: TGTGCCAGCAGCCGCGGGGCAGTTTATGGCTACACCTTC.

About this clone itself: Within the sample, other DNA sequences also encode this same CDR3. The chain uses TRBV28 and TRBJ1-1, with D possibly matching TRBD1 (6 bases). Germline assignment: CDR1 MDHEN and CDR2 SYDVKM. V lost 7 bases and J 0 bases, leaving 12 bases between the germline ends. CDR3 length: 14 residues. The CDR3 loop is CASTPQGLNTEAFF. DNA of the CDR3: TGTGCCAGCACCCCTCAGGGGTTGAACACTGAAGCTTTCTTT.

DNA for the CDR3: TGCGCCAGCAGCTCGGGACTAGCGGGAAAGAGAGGTCAGAATGAGCAGTTCTTC. Amino acids: CASSSGLAGKRGQNEQFF. This chain connects TRBV10-1 to TRBJ2-1, with 13 bases fitting TRBD2. Germline values: CDR1 WNHNN, CDR2 SYGVQD (reference sequence). The length of the CDR3 is 18 residues. J gave up 7 bases and V 6 bases, and 15 bases lay outside the gene matches.

The chain links TRBV6-1 to TRBJ2-5; 9 bases fit TRBD2. The end of the DNA aligns better with TRBJ2-7, so the J call may be wrong. CDR3 length: 16 residues. Germline-derived CDR1 and CDR2 are MNHNS and SASEGT. DNA of the CDR3: TGTGCCAGCAGTGAAGGGTTTAGCGGGAGTGGGTACGAGCAGTACTTC. Translating gives CASSEGFSGSGYEQYF.

The chain couples TRBV28 to TRBJ1-2; no clear D. Germline lookup yields CDR1 MDHEN and CDR2 SYDVKM. This CDR3 region has 16 residues. The V end lost 4 bases, the J end lost 2 bases, and 17 bases lay between the germline ends. CDR3 DNA sequence: TGTGCCAGCAGTTCCCGACTACTGCCTGAAAACTATGGCTACACCTTC. Its protein is CASSSRLLPENYGYTF.